This TCR beta chain came from a study of control samples from healthy donors and cancer patients. Per the germline V gene, CDR1 is LGHDT and CDR2 is YNNKEL (reference sequence). The CDR3 loop spans 18 amino acids. V dropped 0 bases and J dropped 1 base, with 18 bases sitting between them. Assay used: immunoSEQ multiplex PCR; TCRdb lists only in-frame clones, some missing. The sample consists of 350,000 to 450,000 clones, 75% to 95% of them appearing once. V gene TRBV3-1 (or the pseudogene TRBV3-2) combines with J gene TRBJ1-2, with TRBD1 as a possible D gene (5 bases). The sequencing input was PBMCs. This clonotype was obtained from a man aged 35-49 years with head and neck cancer. The CDR3, as DNA: TGTGCCAGCAGCCAAGATTCAGGCAGACTAAGGGGTAACTATGGCTACACCTTC. Protein: CASSQDSGRLRGNYGYTF.